A selection of T cell receptor beta chains follows, all from one sample in a study of siplizumab effects on memory and regulatory T cells. Produced via immunoSEQ multiplex PCR; TCRdb's table is partial and in-frame only. The data contain about 110,000 clones, 92% of them singletons. Sequencing was carried out using CD4+ T cells sorted from blood. The source is a human donor in good health. The CDR3 runs from the conserved cysteine through the conserved F or W. D genes are given only for firm matches. The size field is filled for only some rows; it gives once, few, many or a size class.

TRBV7-9	-	TRBJ1-4	few	CASSSSTGGYEKLFF	TGTGCCAGCAGCTCGTCTACTGGAGGATACGAAAAACTGTTTTTT
TRBV6-4	-	TRBJ1-1	-	CAHLYGGRSTEAFF	TGTGCCCACCTCTATGGGGGAAGGTCCACTGAAGCTTTCTTT
TRBV4-1	TRBD1	TRBJ2-1	once	CASSHRQGVGNEQFF	TGCGCCAGCAGCCACCGACAGGGGGTCGGAAATGAGCAGTTCTTC
TRBV28	-	TRBJ2-2	-	CASSFMTWRSNTGELFF	TGTGCCAGCAGTTTCATGACCTGGCGGTCGAACACCGGGGAGCTGTTTTTT
TRBV9	TRBD2	TRBJ2-7	-	CASSPGLAVNYEQYF	TGTGCCAGCAGCCCGGGACTAGCGGTAAACTACGAGCAGTACTTC
TRBV18	-	TRBJ1-4	few	CASSLQGDEKLFF	TGTGCCAGCTCTCTCCAGGGAGATGAAAAACTGTTTTTT
TRBV7-8	TRBD1	TRBJ1-5	-	CATQGTEYSNQPQHF	TGTGCCACCCAGGGGACAGAATATAGCAATCAGCCCCAGCATTTT
TRBV7-2	-	TRBJ2-1	-	CASSFPRGSSYNEQFF	TGTGCCAGCAGCTTCCCCCGTGGGAGTTCCTACAATGAGCAGTTCTTC
TRBV5-1	-	TRBJ2-3	-	CASSSGDTDTQYF	TGCGCCAGCAGCAGCGGCGACACAGATACGCAGTATTTT
TRBV5-1	-	TRBJ2-7	-	CASSLSTIRTTYEQYF	TGCGCCAGCAGTTTATCTACCATTCGGACGACCTACGAGCAGTACTTC
TRBV2	-	TRBJ1-2	once	CASSRGTANYGYTF	TGTGCCAGCAGCAGGGGCACAGCTAACTATGGCTACACCTTC
TRBV2	-	TRBJ2-7	-	CASTERGKYEQYF	TGTGCCAGCACTGAACGGGGGAAATACGAGCAGTACTTC
TRBV6-4	-	TRBJ1-1	-	CASSDFSGSTEAFF	TGTGCCAGCAGTGACTTTTCAGGGAGCACTGAAGCTTTCTTT
TRBV7-2	TRBD1	TRBJ2-7	-	CASSLRMGQGYEQYF	TGTGCCAGCAGCTTAAGGATGGGACAGGGCTACGAGCAGTACTTC
TRBV30	TRBD2	TRBJ2-7	-	CAWSVGWTSGSGYEQYF	TGTGCCTGGAGTGTGGGGTGGACTAGCGGGAGCGGCTACGAGCAGTACTTC
TRBV27	-	TRBJ1-5	-	CASSFFGGNQPQHF	TGTGCCAGCAGTTTTTTCGGGGGGAATCAGCCCCAGCATTTT
TRBV7-9	TRBD1	TRBJ2-7	-	CASSLGGTGAYYEQYF	TGTGCCAGCAGCTTAGGTGGGACAGGGGCCTACTACGAGCAGTACTTC
TRBV7-9	-	TRBJ2-6	-	CASPAGQGANVLTF	TGTGCCAGCCCCGCAGGACAGGGGGCCAACGTCCTGACTTTC
TRBV27	-	TRBJ1-2	-	CASRRARDTGRYGYTF	TGTGCCAGCAGGCGCGCACGGGATACCGGACGGTATGGCTACACCTTC
TRBV30	-	TRBJ1-1	-	CAWSQGYTEAFF	TGTGCCTGGAGTCAGGGATACACTGAAGCTTTCTTT
TRBV27	-	TRBJ2-7	-	CASSSSAYEQYF	TGTGCCAGCAGTTCCAGTGCCTACGAGCAGTACTTC
TRBV18	-	TRBJ2-7	once	CASSQDLTLGAVRSGSGEQYF	TGTGCCAGCTCACAGGATCTCACGTTGGGGGCGGTACGTTCTGGGTCCGGCGAGCAGTACTTC
TRBV19	-	TRBJ1-5	-	CASSIGAQPQHF	TGTGCCAGTAGTATTGGTGCCCAGCCCCAGCATTTT
TRBV18	-	TRBJ2-5	-	CASSSQGQETQYF	TGTGCCAGCTCGAGCCAGGGTCAAGAGACCCAGTACTTC
TRBV11-2	-	TRBJ1-2	-	CASSSITGGSNNNYGYTF	TGTGCCAGCAGCTCGATTACGGGGGGTTCAAACAATAACTATGGCTACACCTTC
TRBV30	-	TRBJ1-1	few	CAWSPRNTEAFF	TGTGCCTGGTCTCCGCGTAACACTGAAGCTTTCTTT
TRBV10-3	TRBD2	TRBJ2-1	-	CAIKKVAGYSDEQFF	TGTGCCATCAAGAAGGTAGCGGGGTACTCGGATGAGCAGTTCTTC
TRBV10-1	TRBD2	TRBJ2-1	-	CASSERGLAGASSYNEQFF	TGCGCCAGCAGTGAGAGGGGACTAGCGGGAGCCAGCTCCTACAATGAGCAGTTCTTC
TRBV5-1	TRBD1	TRBJ2-7	-	CASSPRDRAQGEQYF	TGCGCCAGCAGTCCCCGTGACAGGGCTCAAGGCGAGCAGTACTTC
TRBV2	-	TRBJ2-3	-	CASRPSSTADTQYF	TGTGCCAGCAGGCCATCTAGCACCGCAGATACGCAGTATTTT
TRBV6-1	TRBD1	TRBJ2-7	-	CASSPRDRRSYEQYF	TGTGCCAGCAGCCCCCGGGACAGACGCTCCTACGAGCAGTACTTC